These T cell receptor beta chains were read from a single sample in a study of T cells in Graves' hyperthyroidism and ophthalmopathy. TCRdb fed the multiplex PCR reads into MiXCR, producing one record per CDR3 protein. The table records under 350,000 distinct CDR3 sequences, about 13% of them present only once. The specimen sequenced was blood. The source of these receptors is a woman in her 40s with Graves' hyperthyroidism. CDR3s leave out the opening cysteine and the closing phenylalanine or tryptophan.

CDR3 protein	CDR3 length	J gene	V gene
ASSINRDTGELF	12	TRBJ2-2	TRBV19
SAKLSSGRNEQF	12	TRBJ2-1	TRBV20-1
ASSPGGAGDTGELF	14	TRBJ2-2	TRBV9
ASSQAIGAAGELF	13	TRBJ2-2	TRBV4-2
ASSSLGRDATNEKLF	15	TRBJ1-4	TRBV27
ASSLGSGAGLNEQY	14	TRBJ2-7	TRBV7-8
AIRVGGMNTEAF	12	TRBJ1-1	TRBV10-3
ASSEAGLAATYNEQF	15	TRBJ2-1	TRBV2
ASSAAGGPDEQF	12	TRBJ2-1	TRBV6-1
ASSRRQGSEKLF	12	TRBJ1-4	TRBV7-8
ASRQGGSTEAF	11	TRBJ1-1	TRBV2
ASSYGGLEAEQY	12	TRBJ2-7	TRBV6-5
ASSFFLATSGGSEQY	15	TRBJ2-7	TRBV13
ASSHSGANVLT	11	TRBJ2-6	TRBV6-2/TRBV6-3
ASSSGTGEVNEQF	13	TRBJ2-1	TRBV7-9
ASSLLEGETQY	11	TRBJ2-5	TRBV7-9
ASSIGSTDTQY	11	TRBJ2-3	TRBV19
ASSGRGQETQY	11	TRBJ2-5	TRBV2
ASSPSTSGRNEQF	13	TRBJ2-1	TRBV12-3/TRBV12-4
ASSLQGHSNQPQH	13	TRBJ1-5	TRBV5-5
ATSGQGNEQY	10	TRBJ2-7	TRBV24-1
ASRSRAGTGSTDTQY	15	TRBJ2-3	TRBV19
ASSLGRTYPDQPQH	14	TRBJ1-5	TRBV7-2
ASSAWTGTQETQY	13	TRBJ2-5	TRBV7-2
ASIRDSSTDTQY	12	TRBJ2-3	TRBV6-1
ASSSSRVYGYT	11	TRBJ1-2	TRBV11-2
SASWGSGSGEQF	12	TRBJ2-1	TRBV20-1
ASSVPGYGYT	10	TRBJ1-2	TRBV2